This passage covers 17 T cell receptor beta chains from one sample sequenced in a study of cytomegalovirus exposure and HLA in healthy donors. PCR used 60 Vbeta primers and 13 Jbeta primers. Sequenced by immunoSEQ multiplex PCR; TCRdb stores in-frame clones only, minus some. The sample has 170,000 or so clones; the top ten hold roughly 2%. The sequencing input was PBMCs. These receptors came from a man in his thirties or forties in good health and CMV-seronegative.

The chain joins TRBV9 to TRBJ2-2; 10 bases fit TRBD2. V lost 3 bases and J lost 3; bases outside the gene matches: 5. The germline V gene has CDR1 SGDLS and CDR2 YYNGEE. This CDR3 has 16 amino acids. CDR3 in DNA: TGTGCCAGCAGCGCCGGGACTAGCGCATACACCGGGGAGCTGTTTTTT. Protein product: CASSAGTSAYTGELFF.

This chain links TRBV5-1 with TRBJ2-1; 10 bases line up with TRBD2. Looked up from germline, CDR1 is SGHRS and CDR2 is YFSETQ. There are 16 residues in the CDR3. Losses at the gene ends were 4 bases for V and 2 bases for J; bases not matched to a gene: 6. This CDR3 reads CASSPRLAGTYNEQFF. Here the CDR3 DNA reads TGCGCCAGCAGCCCCAGACTAGCGGGTACCTACAATGAGCAGTTCTTC.

V gene TRBV4-1 combines with J gene TRBJ2-1; D is perhaps TRBD2 (6 bases). There are 17 residues in the CDR3. V was shortened by 0 bases and J by 0 bases, with 12 bases between the two germline ends. In germline, CDR1 is MGHRA, CDR2 YSYEKL. CDR3 nucleotides: TGCGCCAGCAGCCAAGATAGGGACTCCGCCTCCTACAATGAGCAGTTCTTC. Translated: CASSQDRDSASYNEQFF.

This sequence joins TRBV7-8 and TRBJ2-5, with 7 bases aligning to TRBD1. In germline, CDR1 is SGHVS, CDR2 FQNEAQ. With 5 bases clipped from V and 4 bases from J, the junction kept 10 bases outside the gene matches. CDR3 length: 15 residues. The CDR3 spells CASSKRTGTRETQYF. The CDR3 region has the DNA TGTGCCAGCAGCAAAAGGACAGGCACCAGAGAGACCCAGTACTTC. Drawing the rest from reference TRBV7-8 and TRBJ2-5, the complete variable domain is GAGVSQSPRYKVAKRGQDVALRCDPISGHVSLFWYQQALGQGPEFLTYFQNEAQLDKSGLPSDRFFAERPEGSVSTLKIQRTQQEDSAVYLCASSKRTGTRETQYFGPGTRLLVL.

The J gene is TRBJ2-1, the V gene TRBV30; TRBD2 might be the D (6 bases). The ends were cut back, 2 bases at V and 5 bases at J, with 10 bases in the middle. Germline lookup yields CDR1 GTSNPN and CDR2 SVGIG (reference sequence). The CDR3 is 13 amino acids. The CDR3 DNA sequence: TGTGCCTGGAGTCACGGGGAGGACAATGAGCAGTTCTTC. Translated: CAWSHGEDNEQFF.

The chain carries TRBV5-5 and TRBJ1-1, with D possibly matching TRBD1 (5 bases). Trimming stripped 4 bases from V and 5 bases from J, with 12 bases between. The V gene's germline CDR1 is SGHKS and CDR2 YYEKEE (reference sequence). This CDR3 spans 13 amino acids. In DNA, the CDR3 is TGTGCCAGCAGCCGCCTGGGGGGGACTGAAGCTTTCTTT. This translates into CASSRLGGTEAFF.

The chain has TRBV5-1 and TRBJ2-1; TRBD2 agrees at 10 bases. Trimming cost V 4 bases and J 8 bases; bases outside gene matches: 6. The CDR3 is 14 residues long. Germline values: CDR1 SGHRS, CDR2 YFSETQ. The CDR3 nucleotides read TGCGCCAGCAGCCTAGCGGGAGAAGGGGATGAGCAGTTCTTC. Its translation: CASSLAGEGDEQFF.

This chain uses TRBV5-6 with TRBJ1-4, with a weak D call TRBD1 (5 bases). Trimming cost V 6 bases and J 8 bases, with 11 bases left between them. Germline V CDR1 and CDR2: SGHDT, YYEEEE. This CDR3 comprises 12 residues. The CDR3 DNA reads TGTGCCAGCACCGGAAACAGGGAAAAACTGTTTTTT. The encoded protein is CASTGNREKLFF.

This chain uses TRBV6-5 with TRBJ2-5; 9 bases are a match to TRBD2. The V and J ends lost 8 bases and 2 bases, in that order; junction bases with no gene match: 6. The CDR3 contains 14 residues. Germline assignment: CDR1 MNHEY and CDR2 SVGAGI. The CDR3 coding sequence is TGTGCCAGCGCTAATAGCGGGAGTCAAGAGACCCAGTACTTC. Its protein product is CASANSGSQETQYF.

This sequence joins TRBV28 and TRBJ1-1, with a weak D call TRBD1 (6 bases). The CDR3 sequence is 15 residues long. From germline, CDR1 is MDHEN and CDR2 SYDVKM. Deletions cut 7 bases from V and 1 base from J, with 16 bases between. The CDR3 spells CASTLGTGWNTEAFF. CDR3 bases: TGTGCCAGCACCCTTGGCACAGGGTGGAACACTGAAGCTTTCTTT.

The chain combines TRBV10-3 with TRBJ2-7; 15 bases agree with TRBD2. The CDR3 runs to 16 residues. Germline assignment: CDR1 ENHRY and CDR2 SYGVKD. V lost 7 bases, J lost 3 bases, and 7 bases stayed unmatched. CDR3 in amino acids: CAINGLAGGTFYEQYF. For the CDR3, the DNA is TGTGCCATCAATGGACTAGCGGGAGGGACGTTCTACGAGCAGTACTTC.

The CDR3, as DNA: TGTGCCAGCAGCTTCGCTACAGGGAGTACTGAAGCTTTCTTT. Translation: CASSFATGSTEAFF. The chain combines TRBV5-6 with TRBJ1-1; TRBD1 is a possible D gene (6 bases). Between the trimmed V and J ends, which lost 2 bases and 5 bases, there was a span of 13 bases. The V gene's germline CDR1 is SGHDT and CDR2 YYEEEE. This CDR3 comprises 14 residues.

This chain joins TRBV6-6 and TRBJ2-7; TRBD1 agrees at 7 bases. The CDR3 sequence is 14 residues long. Germline V CDR1 and CDR2: MNHNY, SVGAGI (reference sequence). After removal of 3 bases from V and 6 bases from J, the junction contained 8 bases not matched to a gene. The CDR3 here is CASSYDRRDSEQYF. Written as DNA, the CDR3 is TGTGCCAGCAGTTATGACCGTAGGGACAGCGAGCAGTACTTC.

The chain links TRBV21-1 to TRBJ2-7; no DNA check was done on the table's D call, TRBD2. TRBV21-1 has pseudogene status. The CDR3 has 16 amino acids. The CDR3 reads CASSKDCAGSFYEQYF. CDR3 DNA: TGTGCCAGCAGCAAAGATTGCGCGGGGAGCTTCTACGAGCAGTACTTC.

J is TRBJ2-3 and V is TRBV6-1; tentatively, D is TRBD1 (5 bases). This CDR3 is built from 12 residues. The V gene's germline CDR1 is MNHNS and CDR2 SASEGT. V gave up 5 bases and J gave up 8 bases, with 11 bases separating them. The CDR3 reads CASSFGGATQYF. The CDR3 nucleotides read TGTGCCAGCAGTTTTGGTGGGGCTACGCAGTATTTT.

The chain joins TRBV18 to TRBJ2-3; the D is unclear. Trimming pared 0 bases from V and 3 bases from J, leaving 4 bases between. Germline CDR1 KGHSH, CDR2 LQKENI. The CDR3 totals 13 residues. CDR3 DNA: TGTGCCAGCTCACCACCGACAACAGATACGCAGTATTTT. The encoded protein is CASSPPTTDTQYF.

V and J are TRBV19 and TRBJ2-3; 9 bases match TRBD2. The germline CDR1 and CDR2 sequences are LNHDA and SQIVND (reference sequence). The CDR3 length is 14 residues. J gave up 4 bases and V 5 bases, and 4 bases lay outside the gene matches. CDR3 bases: TGTGCCAGTAGTGCGACTAGCGGTGCAGATACGCAGTATTTT. Encoded protein: CASSATSGADTQYF.